A single sample is the source of the 16 T cell receptor beta chains below, sequenced in a study of cytomegalovirus exposure and HLA in healthy donors. PCR used 60 Vbeta primers and 13 Jbeta primers. Here immunoSEQ multiplex PCR was the method, and the copy in TCRdb shows in-frame clones only, minus some. The data hold roughly 140,000 clones, with about two thirds observed a single time. Material: PBMCs. Receptors originate from a man aged 60 to 69 in good health and CMV-seronegative.

V and J are TRBV6-5 and TRBJ1-5; 11 positions match TRBD1. CDR1 and CDR2 (germline): MNHEY, SVGAGI. V lost 6 bases and J lost 7; bases outside the gene matches: 8. This CDR3 has 15 amino acids. In nucleotides, the CDR3 is TGTGCCAGCAGCCCGGACAGGGGGCGCGGGCAGCCCCAGCATTTT. As protein: CASSPDRGRGQPQHF.

This chain joins TRBV5-4 and TRBJ1-1; 7 bases align to TRBD1. The J segment lost 6 bases and the V segment lost 3 bases, leaving 8 bases of the junction unmatched. This CDR3 has 14 residues. Per the germline V gene, CDR1 is SGHNT and CDR2 is YYREEE (reference sequence). CDR3 bases: TGTGCCAGCAGCTCAACGACAGGGTTGGCTGAAGCTTTCTTT. Translated: CASSSTTGLAEAFF.

This chain connects TRBV6-1 to TRBJ1-5; possibly TRBD1 for D (6 bases). CDR1 and CDR2 (germline): MNHNS, SASEGT. The CDR3 is 15 residues long. V gave up 8 bases and J gave up 1 base, with 15 bases separating them. The CDR3: CASENQGQSNQPQHF. The CDR3 region has the DNA TGTGCCAGCGAGAATCAGGGGCAGAGCAATCAGCCCCAGCATTTT.

Regarding this clone: The junction shows a germline mismatch at one end, possibly a read error. This chain connects TRBV6-5 to TRBJ2-2, with a tentative D call TRBD2 (5 bases). This CDR3 comprises 16 residues. Germline lookup yields CDR1 MNHEY and CDR2 SVGAGI. The CDR3 DNA is TGTGCCAGCAGTTACCAATCCGGACTTTACACCGGGGAGCCGTTTTTT. Its protein product is CASSYQSGLYTGEPFF.

The genes are TRBV19 and TRBJ2-3; TRBD2 aligns across 7 bases. Per the germline V gene, CDR1 is LNHDA and CDR2 is SQIVND (reference sequence). This CDR3 comprises 16 residues. The V gene end was trimmed by 3 bases and the J gene end by 3 bases; junction bases not matched to a gene: 9. In nucleotides, the CDR3 is TGTGCCAGTAGTATGTTGCGGGAGCCTAGGACAGATACGCAGTATTTT. Its translation is CASSMLREPRTDTQYF.

The gene calls are TRBV9 and TRBJ2-7; no clear D. The CDR3 has 14 residues. The V end lost 0 bases, the J end lost 1 base, and 8 bases lay between the germline ends. Germline V gene data show CDR1 as SGDLS and CDR2 as YYNGEE. The CDR3: CASSVALGSYEQYF. The CDR3 DNA sequence: TGTGCCAGCAGCGTAGCTCTCGGGTCCTACGAGCAGTACTTC. The variable domain in full, completed from reference TRBV9 and TRBJ2-7, reads DSGVTQTPKHLITATGQRVTLRCSPRSGDLSVYWYQQSLDQGLQFLIQYYNGEERAKGNILERFSAQQFPDLHSELNLSSLELGDSALYFCASSVALGSYEQYFGPGTRLTVT.

V and J are TRBV6-5 and TRBJ2-7, with TRBD1 matching 12 bases. Germline V CDR1 and CDR2: MNHEY, SVGAGI. J was trimmed by 5 bases and V by 4 bases; bases with no gene match: 6. This CDR3 has 15 residues. For the CDR3, the DNA is TGTGCCAGCAGTTCGTCCGGGACAGGGGGCCACGAGCAGTACTTC. Translated, it gives CASSSSGTGGHEQYF.

The chain is built from TRBV28 and TRBJ1-2, with 9 nucleotides matching TRBD1. This CDR3 has 14 amino acids. Germline V gives CDR1 MDHEN, CDR2 SYDVKM. J was trimmed by 0 bases and V by 11 bases; bases with no gene match: 7. DNA for the CDR3: TGTGCCTCAACAGGGGGCCTAACTAACTATGGCTACACCTTC. Amino acids: CASTGGLTNYGYTF.

This clone is a singleton in its sample. The V and J genes are TRBV5-1 and TRBJ2-7, with 11 bases that match TRBD1. CDR1 SGHRS and CDR2 YFSETQ come from the germline V gene. V shed 0 bases, J shed 7 bases, and the junction held 6 bases outside the gene matches. The CDR3 is made up of 15 amino acids. The CDR3 region has the DNA TGCGCCAGCAGCTTGGAGGGGACAGGGGGTGGGGAGCAGTACTTC. Translating gives CASSLEGTGGGEQYF.

The rearrangement links TRBV10-2 to TRBJ1-2; no firm D call. CDR1 and CDR2 from the germline V gene are WSHSY and SAAADI. The CDR3 extends over 16 amino acids. Between the trimmed V and J ends, which lost 6 bases and 0 bases, there was a span of 17 bases. CDR3 sequence: CASSRPSEGSNYGYTF. CDR3 DNA: TGCGCCAGCAGCCGCCCCTCGGAGGGCTCTAACTATGGCTACACCTTC.

The chain uses TRBV6-6 and TRBJ2-7, with 7 positions matching TRBD1. Trimming took 6 bases from V and 5 from J; bases not matched to a gene: 7. Germline V lookup: CDR1 MNHNY, CDR2 SVGAGI (reference sequence). This CDR3 comprises 13 residues. CDR3 in DNA: TGTGCCAGCAGGGGACAGAGGGTTGACGAGCAGTACTTC. This sequence encodes CASRGQRVDEQYF.

This clone was observed a few times. The chain links TRBV9 to TRBJ1-3; 8 bases map to TRBD1. The CDR3 is 16 residues long. V shed 0 bases, J shed 3 bases, and the junction held 5 bases outside the gene matches. CDR1 SGDLS and CDR2 YYNGEE come from the germline V gene. The CDR3 region is CASSVGLTGGGNTIYF. The CDR3 DNA follows: TGTGCCAGCAGCGTAGGGTTAACAGGGGGTGGAAACACCATATATTTT.

V and J are TRBV7-8 and TRBJ2-1; no clear D gene. This CDR3 is built from 14 residues. The V gene's germline CDR1 is SGHVS and CDR2 FQNEAQ. Trimming removed 4 bases at V and 4 bases at J, with 11 bases between. The CDR3 loop reads CASSSPASYNEQFF. The CDR3 DNA follows: TGTGCCAGCAGCTCCCCAGCTAGTTACAATGAGCAGTTCTTC.

The chain links TRBV11-1 to TRBJ2-7; D call uncertain. The ends were cut back, 7 bases at V and 0 bases at J, with 16 bases in the middle. The CDR3 length is 15 residues. In germline, CDR1 is SGHAT, CDR2 FQDESV (reference sequence). This CDR3 is CASTKGQANSYEQYF. The CDR3 coding sequence is TGTGCCAGCACCAAAGGCCAGGCGAACTCCTACGAGCAGTACTTC.

The chain recombines TRBV28 with TRBJ2-7, with 8 bases aligning to TRBD1. V gave up 4 bases and J gave up 3 bases; unmatched junction bases: 2. CDR1 MDHEN and CDR2 SYDVKM come from the germline V gene. CDR3 length: 13 residues. CDR3 DNA sequence: TGTGCCAGCAGTTGGACAGGGCTCTACGAGCAGTACTTC. Translated, it gives CASSWTGLYEQYF.

CDR3 amino acids: CASSLSSRTGGRETGELFF. DNA for the CDR3: TGTGCCAGCAGCTTAAGCTCCAGGACAGGGGGTAGAGAGACCGGGGAGCTGTTTTTT. The V call is TRBV7-2, the J call TRBJ2-2; 10 bases line up with TRBD1. V trimming: 2 bases; J trimming: 5 bases; junction bases outside the gene matches: 14. The CDR3 spans 19 residues. Germline CDR1 reads SGHTA; CDR2 reads FQGNSA.